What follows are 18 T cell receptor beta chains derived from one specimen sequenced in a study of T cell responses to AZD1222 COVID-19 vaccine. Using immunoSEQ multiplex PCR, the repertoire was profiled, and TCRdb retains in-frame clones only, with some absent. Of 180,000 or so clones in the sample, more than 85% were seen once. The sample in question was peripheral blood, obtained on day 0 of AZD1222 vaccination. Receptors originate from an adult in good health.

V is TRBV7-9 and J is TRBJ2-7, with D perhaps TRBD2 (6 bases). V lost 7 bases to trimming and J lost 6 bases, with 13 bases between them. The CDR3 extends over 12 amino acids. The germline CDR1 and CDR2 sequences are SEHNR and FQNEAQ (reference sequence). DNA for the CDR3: TGTGCCAGCAAGGAGGGCCGGAGCGAGCAGTACTTC. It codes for CASKEGRSEQYF.

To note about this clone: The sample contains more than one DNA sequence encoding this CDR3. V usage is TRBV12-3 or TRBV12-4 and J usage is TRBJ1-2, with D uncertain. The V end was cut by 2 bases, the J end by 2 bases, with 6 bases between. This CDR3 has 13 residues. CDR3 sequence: CASSLTENYGYTF. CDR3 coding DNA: TGTGCCAGCAGTTTAACAGAAAACTATGGCTACACCTTC.

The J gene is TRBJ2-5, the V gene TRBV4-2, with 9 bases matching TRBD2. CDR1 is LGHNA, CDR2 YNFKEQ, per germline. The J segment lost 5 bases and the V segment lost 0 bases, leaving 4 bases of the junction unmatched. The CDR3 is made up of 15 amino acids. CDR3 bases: TGTGCCAGCAGCCAAGATATAGCGGGAGTGGAGACCCAGTACTTC. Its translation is CASSQDIAGVETQYF.

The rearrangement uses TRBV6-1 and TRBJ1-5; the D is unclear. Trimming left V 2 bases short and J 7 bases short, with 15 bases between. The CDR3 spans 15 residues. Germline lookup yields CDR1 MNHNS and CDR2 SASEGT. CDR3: CASSETFGNSQPQHF. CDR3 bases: TGTGCCAGCAGTGAAACGTTTGGGAACAGCCAGCCCCAGCATTTT.

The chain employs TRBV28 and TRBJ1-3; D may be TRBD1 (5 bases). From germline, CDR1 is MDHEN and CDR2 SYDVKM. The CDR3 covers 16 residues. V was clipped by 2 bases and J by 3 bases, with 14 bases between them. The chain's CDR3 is CASSLSRWTNGNTIYF. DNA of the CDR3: TGTGCCAGCAGTTTAAGCAGGTGGACAAATGGAAACACCATATATTTT.

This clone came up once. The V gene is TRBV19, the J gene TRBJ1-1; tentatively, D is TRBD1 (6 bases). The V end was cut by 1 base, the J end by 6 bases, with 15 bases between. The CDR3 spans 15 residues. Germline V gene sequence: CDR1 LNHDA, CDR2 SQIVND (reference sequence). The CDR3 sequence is CASSIGESQGPEAFF. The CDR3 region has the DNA TGTGCCAGTAGTATAGGCGAATCCCAGGGGCCTGAAGCTTTCTTT.

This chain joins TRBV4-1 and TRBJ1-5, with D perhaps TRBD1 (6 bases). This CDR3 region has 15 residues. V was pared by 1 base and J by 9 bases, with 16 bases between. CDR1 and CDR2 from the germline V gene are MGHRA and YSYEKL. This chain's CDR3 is CASSQGYGTLGPQHF. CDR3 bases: TGCGCCAGCAGCCAAGGGTACGGGACACTTGGGCCCCAGCATTTT.

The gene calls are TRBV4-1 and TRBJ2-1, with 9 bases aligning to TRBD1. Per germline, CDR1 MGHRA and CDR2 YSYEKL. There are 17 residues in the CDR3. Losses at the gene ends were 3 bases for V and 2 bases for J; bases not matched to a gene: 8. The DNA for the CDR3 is TGCGCCAGCAGCCACTTGACAGGGGGTGCCGCCTACAATGAGCAGTTCTTC. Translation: CASSHLTGGAAYNEQFF.

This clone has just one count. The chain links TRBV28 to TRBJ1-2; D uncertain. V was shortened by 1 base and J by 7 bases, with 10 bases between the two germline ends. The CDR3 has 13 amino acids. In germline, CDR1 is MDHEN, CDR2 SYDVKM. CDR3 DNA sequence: TGTGCCAGCAGTTTATCGGCATTGGGTGGCTACACCTTC. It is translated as CASSLSALGGYTF.

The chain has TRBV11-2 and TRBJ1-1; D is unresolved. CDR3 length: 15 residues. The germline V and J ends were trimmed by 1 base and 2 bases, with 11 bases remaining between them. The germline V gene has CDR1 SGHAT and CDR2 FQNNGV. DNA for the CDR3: TGTGCCAGCAGCTTAGTCTCCTACCATAACACTGAAGCTTTCTTT. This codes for CASSLVSYHNTEAFF. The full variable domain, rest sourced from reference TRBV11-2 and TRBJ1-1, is EAGVAQSPRYKIIEKRQSVAFWCNPISGHATLYWYQQILGQGPKLLIQFQNNGVVDDSQLPKDRFSAERLKGVDSTLKIQPAKLEDSAVYLCASSLVSYHNTEAFFGQGTRLTVV.

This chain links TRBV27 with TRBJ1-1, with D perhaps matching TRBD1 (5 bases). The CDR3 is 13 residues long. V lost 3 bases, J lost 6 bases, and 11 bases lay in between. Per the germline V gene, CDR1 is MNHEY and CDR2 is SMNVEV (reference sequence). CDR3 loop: CASSFERGAEAFF. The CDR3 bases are TGTGCCAGCAGTTTTGAGAGGGGAGCTGAAGCTTTCTTT.

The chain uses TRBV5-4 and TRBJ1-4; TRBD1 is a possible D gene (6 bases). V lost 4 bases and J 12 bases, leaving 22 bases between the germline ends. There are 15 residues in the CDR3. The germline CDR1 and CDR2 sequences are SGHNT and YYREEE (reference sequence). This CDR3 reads CASSPDRSITEELFF. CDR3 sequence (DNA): TGTGCCAGCAGCCCCGACAGGTCCATTACGGAGGAACTGTTTTTT. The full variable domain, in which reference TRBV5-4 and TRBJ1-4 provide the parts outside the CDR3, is ETGVTQSPTHLIKTRGQQVTLRCSSQSGHNTVSWYQQALGQGPQFIFQYYREEENGRGNFPPRFSGLQFPNYSSELNVNALELDDSALYLCASSPDRSITEELFFGSGTQLSVL.

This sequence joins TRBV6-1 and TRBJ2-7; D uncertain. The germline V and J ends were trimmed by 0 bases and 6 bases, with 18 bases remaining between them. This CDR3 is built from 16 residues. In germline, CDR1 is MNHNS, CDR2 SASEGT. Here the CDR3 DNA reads TGTGCCAGCAGTGAAGCGCGTCGCAGCCACGGATCCGAGCAGTACTTC. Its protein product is CASSEARRSHGSEQYF.

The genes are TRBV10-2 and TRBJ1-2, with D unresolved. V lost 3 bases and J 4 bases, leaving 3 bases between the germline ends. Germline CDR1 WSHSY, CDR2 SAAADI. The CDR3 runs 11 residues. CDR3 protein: CASSDTYGYTF. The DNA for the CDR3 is TGCGCCAGCAGTGATACCTATGGCTACACCTTC.

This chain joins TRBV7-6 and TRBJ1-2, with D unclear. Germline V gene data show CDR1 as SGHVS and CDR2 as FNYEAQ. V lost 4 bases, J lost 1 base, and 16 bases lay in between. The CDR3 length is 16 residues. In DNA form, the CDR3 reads TGTGCCAGCAGCTCCCAGGACGGCGACGATAACTATGGCTACACCTTC. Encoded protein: CASSSQDGDDNYGYTF.

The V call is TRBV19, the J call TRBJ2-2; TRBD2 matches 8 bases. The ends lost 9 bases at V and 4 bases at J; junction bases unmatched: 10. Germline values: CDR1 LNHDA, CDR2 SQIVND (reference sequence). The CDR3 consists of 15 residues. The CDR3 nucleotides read TGTGCCAGCGCCTCCGGGACTAGTTTCACCGGGGAGCTGTTTTTT. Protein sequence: CASASGTSFTGELFF.

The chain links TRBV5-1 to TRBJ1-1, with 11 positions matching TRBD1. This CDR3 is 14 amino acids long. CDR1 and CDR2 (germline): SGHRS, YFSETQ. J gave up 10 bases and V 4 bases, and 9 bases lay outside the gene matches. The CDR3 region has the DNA TGCGCCAGCAGCGAATCCGGGACAGGGGGAATAGCTTTCTTT. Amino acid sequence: CASSESGTGGIAFF.

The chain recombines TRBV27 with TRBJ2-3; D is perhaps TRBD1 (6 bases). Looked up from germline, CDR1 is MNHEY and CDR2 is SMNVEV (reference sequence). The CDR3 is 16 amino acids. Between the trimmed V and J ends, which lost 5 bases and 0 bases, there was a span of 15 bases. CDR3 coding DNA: TGTGCCAGCAGTCCCCAGAGGGGGTTAAGCACAGATACGCAGTATTTT. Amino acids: CASSPQRGLSTDTQYF.